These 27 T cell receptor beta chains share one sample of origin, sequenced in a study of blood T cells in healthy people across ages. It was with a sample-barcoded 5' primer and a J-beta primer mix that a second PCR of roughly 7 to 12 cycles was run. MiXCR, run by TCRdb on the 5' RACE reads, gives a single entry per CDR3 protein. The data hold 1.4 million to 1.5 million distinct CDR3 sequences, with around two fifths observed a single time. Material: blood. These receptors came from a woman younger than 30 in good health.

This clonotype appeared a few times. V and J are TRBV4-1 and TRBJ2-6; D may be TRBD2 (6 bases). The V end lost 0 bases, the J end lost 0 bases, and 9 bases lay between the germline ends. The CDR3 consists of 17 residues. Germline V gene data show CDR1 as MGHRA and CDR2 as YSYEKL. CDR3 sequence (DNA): TGCGCCAGCAGCCAAGAAGGCGGGGTCTCTGGGGCCAACGTCCTGACTTTC. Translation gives CASSQEGGVSGANVLTF.

The CDR3, as DNA: TGTGCCAGCAGTCCCCGGGACAGGGTACCCTACGAGCAGTACTTC. It translates to CASSPRDRVPYEQYF. This chain connects TRBV27 to TRBJ2-5, with 9 nucleotides matching TRBD1. The last part of the DNA fits TRBJ2-7 better; the J call may be wrong. From germline, CDR1 is MNHEY and CDR2 SMNVEV (reference sequence). The CDR3 loop spans 15 amino acids.

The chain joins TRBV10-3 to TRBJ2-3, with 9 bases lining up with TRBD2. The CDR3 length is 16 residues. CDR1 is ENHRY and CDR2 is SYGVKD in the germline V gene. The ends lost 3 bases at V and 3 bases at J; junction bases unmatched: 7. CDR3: CAISERAGGTTDTQYF. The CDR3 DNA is TGTGCCATCAGTGAACGGGCGGGGGGGACTACAGATACGCAGTATTTT.

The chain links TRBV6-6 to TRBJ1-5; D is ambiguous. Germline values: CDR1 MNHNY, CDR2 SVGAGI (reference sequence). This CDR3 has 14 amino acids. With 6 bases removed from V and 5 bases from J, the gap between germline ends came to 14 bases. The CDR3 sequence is CASSPWGRDQPQHF. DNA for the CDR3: TGTGCCAGCAGCCCATGGGGTAGGGATCAGCCCCAGCATTTT.

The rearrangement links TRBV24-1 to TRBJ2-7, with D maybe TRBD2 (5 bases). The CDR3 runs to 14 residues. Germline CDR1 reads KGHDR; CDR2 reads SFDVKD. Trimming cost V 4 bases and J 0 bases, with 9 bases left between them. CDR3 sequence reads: CATSDRRDSYEQYF. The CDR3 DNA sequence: TGTGCCACCAGTGACCGACGGGACTCCTACGAGCAGTACTTC.

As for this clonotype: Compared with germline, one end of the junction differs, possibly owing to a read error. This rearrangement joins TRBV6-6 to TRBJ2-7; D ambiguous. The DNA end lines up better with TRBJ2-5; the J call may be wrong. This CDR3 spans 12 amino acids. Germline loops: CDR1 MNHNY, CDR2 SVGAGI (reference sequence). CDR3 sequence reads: CAGSYPQETQYF. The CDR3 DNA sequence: TGTGCCGGCAGTTACCCTCAGGAGACCCAGTACTTC.

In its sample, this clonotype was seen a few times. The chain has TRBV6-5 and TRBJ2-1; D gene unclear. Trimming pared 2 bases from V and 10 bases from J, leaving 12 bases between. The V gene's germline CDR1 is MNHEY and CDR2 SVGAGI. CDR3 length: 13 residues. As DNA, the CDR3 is TGTGCCAGCAGTTACCCGCTTCCCAGCGAGCAGTTCTTC. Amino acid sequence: CASSYPLPSEQFF.

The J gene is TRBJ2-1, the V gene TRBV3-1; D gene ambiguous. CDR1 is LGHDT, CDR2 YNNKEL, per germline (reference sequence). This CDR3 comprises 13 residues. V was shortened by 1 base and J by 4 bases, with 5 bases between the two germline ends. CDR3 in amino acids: CASSQAWYNEQFF. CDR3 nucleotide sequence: TGTGCCAGCAGCCAAGCCTGGTACAATGAGCAGTTCTTC.

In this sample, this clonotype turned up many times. The CDR3 sequence is CASSSTGGGTDTQYF. The CDR3, as DNA: TGTGCCAGCAGTTCGACAGGGGGCGGAACAGATACGCAGTATTTT. The chain has TRBV6-5 and TRBJ2-3, with 10 bases lining up with TRBD1. The CDR3 sequence is 15 residues long. CDR1 and CDR2 (germline): MNHEY, SVGAGI. V lost 4 bases and J lost 3; bases outside the gene matches: 4.

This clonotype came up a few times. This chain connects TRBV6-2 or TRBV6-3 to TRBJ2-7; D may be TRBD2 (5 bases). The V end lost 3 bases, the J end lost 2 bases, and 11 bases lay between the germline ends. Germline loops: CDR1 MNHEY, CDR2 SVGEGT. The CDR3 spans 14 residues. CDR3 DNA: TGTGCCAGCAGTTATGATGAGGGCACCTACGAGCAGTACTTC. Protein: CASSYDEGTYEQYF.

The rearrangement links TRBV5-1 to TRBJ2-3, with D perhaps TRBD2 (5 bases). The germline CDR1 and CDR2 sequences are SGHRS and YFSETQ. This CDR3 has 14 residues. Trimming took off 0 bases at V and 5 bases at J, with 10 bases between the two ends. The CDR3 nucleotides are TGCGCCAGCAGCTTGGCCGTCCGGGGAGATACGCAGTATTTT. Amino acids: CASSLAVRGDTQYF.

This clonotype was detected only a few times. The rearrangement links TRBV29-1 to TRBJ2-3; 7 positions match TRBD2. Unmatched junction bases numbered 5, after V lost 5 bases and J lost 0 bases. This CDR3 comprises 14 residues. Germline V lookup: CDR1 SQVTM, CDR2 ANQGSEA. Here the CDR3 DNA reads TGCAGCGTTCTTACCGGGGGGAGCACAGATACGCAGTATTTT. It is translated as CSVLTGGSTDTQYF.

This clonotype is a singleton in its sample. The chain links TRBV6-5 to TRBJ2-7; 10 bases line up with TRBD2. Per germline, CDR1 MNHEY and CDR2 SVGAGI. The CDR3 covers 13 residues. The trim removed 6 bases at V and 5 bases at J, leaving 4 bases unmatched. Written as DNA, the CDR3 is TGTGCCAGCAGGCTAGCGGGAGCTAACGAGCAGTACTTC. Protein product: CASRLAGANEQYF.

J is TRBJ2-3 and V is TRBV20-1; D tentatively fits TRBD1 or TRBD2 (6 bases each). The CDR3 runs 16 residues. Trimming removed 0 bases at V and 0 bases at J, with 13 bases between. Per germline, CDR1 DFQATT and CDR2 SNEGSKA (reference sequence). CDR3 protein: CSARDGGGVSTDTQYF. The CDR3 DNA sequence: TGCAGTGCTAGAGATGGGGGCGGGGTAAGCACAGATACGCAGTATTTT.

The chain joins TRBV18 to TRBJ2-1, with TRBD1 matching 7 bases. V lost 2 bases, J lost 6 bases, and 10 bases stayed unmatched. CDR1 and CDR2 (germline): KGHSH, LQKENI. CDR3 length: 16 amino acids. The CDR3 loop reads CASSPSYGTVSNEQFF. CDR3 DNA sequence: TGTGCCAGCTCACCATCTTATGGGACAGTCTCCAATGAGCAGTTCTTC.

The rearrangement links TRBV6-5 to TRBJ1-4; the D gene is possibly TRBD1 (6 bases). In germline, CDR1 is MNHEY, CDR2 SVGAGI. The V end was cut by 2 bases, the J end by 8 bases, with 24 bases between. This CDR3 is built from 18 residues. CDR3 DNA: TGTGCCAGCAGTTACAAAGTCAGGGGCTCGGCGCCTAGGGAAAAACTGTTTTTT. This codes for CASSYKVRGSAPREKLFF.

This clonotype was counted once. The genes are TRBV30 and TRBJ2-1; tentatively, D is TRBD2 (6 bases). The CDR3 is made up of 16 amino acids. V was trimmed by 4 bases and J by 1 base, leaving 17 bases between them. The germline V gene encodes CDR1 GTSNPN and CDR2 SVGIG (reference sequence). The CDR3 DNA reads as TGTGCCTGGACCGGAGCCGGGGGACCGTCCTACAATGAGCAGTTCTTC. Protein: CAWTGAGGPSYNEQFF.

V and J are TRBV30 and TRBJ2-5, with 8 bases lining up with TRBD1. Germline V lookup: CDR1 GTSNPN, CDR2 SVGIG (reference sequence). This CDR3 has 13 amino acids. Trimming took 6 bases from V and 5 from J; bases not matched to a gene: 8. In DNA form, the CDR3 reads TGTGCCTGCACTGGACAGGGTGGTGAGACCCAGTACTTC. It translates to CACTGQGGETQYF.

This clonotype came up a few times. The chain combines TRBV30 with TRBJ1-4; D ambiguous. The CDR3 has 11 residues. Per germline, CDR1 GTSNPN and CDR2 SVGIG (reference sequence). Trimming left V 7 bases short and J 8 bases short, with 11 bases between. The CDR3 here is CAYPVAEKLFF. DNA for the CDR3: TGTGCCTACCCGGTTGCAGAAAAACTGTTTTTT.

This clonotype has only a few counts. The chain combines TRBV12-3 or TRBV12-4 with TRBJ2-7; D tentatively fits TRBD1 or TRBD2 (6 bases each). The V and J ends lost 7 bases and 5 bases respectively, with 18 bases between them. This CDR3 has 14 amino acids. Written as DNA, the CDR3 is TGTGCCAGCAAGGGGGGCAACACAAACGACGAGCAGTACTTC. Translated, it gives CASKGGNTNDEQYF.

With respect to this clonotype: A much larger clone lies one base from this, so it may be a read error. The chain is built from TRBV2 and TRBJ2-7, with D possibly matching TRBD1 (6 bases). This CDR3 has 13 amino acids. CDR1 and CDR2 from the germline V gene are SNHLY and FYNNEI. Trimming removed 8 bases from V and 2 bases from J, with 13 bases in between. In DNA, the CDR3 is TGTGCCAGCGGCCACAGGGAACCCTACGAGCAGTACTTC. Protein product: CASGHREPYEQYF.

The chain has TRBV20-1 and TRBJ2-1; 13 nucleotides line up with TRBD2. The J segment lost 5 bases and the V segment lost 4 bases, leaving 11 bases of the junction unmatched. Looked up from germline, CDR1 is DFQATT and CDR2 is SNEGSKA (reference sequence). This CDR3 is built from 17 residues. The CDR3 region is CSAKHSRTSGRDNEQFF. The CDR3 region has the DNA TGCAGTGCTAAACACTCCCGGACTAGCGGGAGAGACAATGAGCAGTTCTTC.

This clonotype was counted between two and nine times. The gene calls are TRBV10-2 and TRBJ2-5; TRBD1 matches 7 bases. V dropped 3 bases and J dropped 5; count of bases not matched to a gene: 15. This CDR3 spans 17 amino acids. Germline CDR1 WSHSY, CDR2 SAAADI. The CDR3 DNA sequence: TGCGCCAGCAGTGACCCCTCTACGACAGGGAGATGGGAGACCCAGTACTTC. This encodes CASSDPSTTGRWETQYF.

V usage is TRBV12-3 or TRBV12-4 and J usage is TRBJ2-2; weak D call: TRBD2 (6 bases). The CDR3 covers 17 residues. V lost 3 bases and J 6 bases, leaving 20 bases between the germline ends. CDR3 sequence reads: CASSFRLWGVLAGELFF. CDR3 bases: TGTGCCAGCAGTTTCCGTCTTTGGGGGGTCTTGGCCGGGGAGCTGTTTTTT.

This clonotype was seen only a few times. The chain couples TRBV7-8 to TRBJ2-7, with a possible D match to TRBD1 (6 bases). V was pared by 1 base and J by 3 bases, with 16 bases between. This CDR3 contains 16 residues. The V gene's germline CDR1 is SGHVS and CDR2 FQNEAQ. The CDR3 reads CASSLGTATLGYEQYF. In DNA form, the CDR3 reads TGTGCCAGCAGCTTAGGGACAGCTACTTTGGGCTACGAGCAGTACTTC.

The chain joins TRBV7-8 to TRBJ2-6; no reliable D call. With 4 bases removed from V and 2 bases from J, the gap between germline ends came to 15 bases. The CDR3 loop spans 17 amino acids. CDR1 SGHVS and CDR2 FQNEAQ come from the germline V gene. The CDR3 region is CASSSQSSKAGANVLTF. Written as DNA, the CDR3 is TGTGCCAGCAGCTCACAATCGTCCAAAGCTGGGGCCAACGTCCTGACTTTC.

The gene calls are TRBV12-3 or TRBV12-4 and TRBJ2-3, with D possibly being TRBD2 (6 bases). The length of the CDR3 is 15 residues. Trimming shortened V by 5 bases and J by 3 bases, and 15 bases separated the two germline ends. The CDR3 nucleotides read TGTGCCAGCAGTCCCCTTATCGGGGGAACAGATACGCAGTATTTT. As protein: CASSPLIGGTDTQYF.